The 10 T cell receptor beta chains below all came from one sample that was sequenced in a study of blood T cell repertoires in COVID-19. TCRdb's table, derived via immunoSEQ multiplex PCR, lists solely in-frame clones and lacks some. The top ten clones hold about 4.5% of a sample with about 120,000 clones, more than 80% of them seen once. Input material: peripheral blood. Source of these receptors: a middle-aged man with acute or convalescent COVID-19.

CDR3 sequence reads: CASSLLGTGEVYTGELFF. The CDR3 coding sequence is TGTGCCAGCAGCTTGCTCGGAACAGGGGAAGTATACACCGGGGAGCTGTTTTTT. The chain employs TRBV7-2 and TRBJ2-2; 7 bases are shared with TRBD1. Germline V CDR1 and CDR2: SGHTA, FQGNSA. The CDR3 sequence is 18 residues long. V lost 3 bases, J lost 3 bases, and 13 bases stayed unmatched.

This clone has a handful of counts. The chain couples TRBV20-1 to TRBJ1-1; D uncertain. Germline CDR1 DFQATT, CDR2 SNEGSKA (reference sequence). V lost 3 bases and J lost 5, with 7 bases in between. The CDR3 extends over 11 amino acids. For the CDR3, the DNA is TGCAGTGCTAGGTCCGGGACTGAAGCTTTCTTT. This encodes CSARSGTEAFF.

This clone was counted many times. V and J are TRBV3-1 (or the pseudogene TRBV3-2) and TRBJ2-2, with 9 bases that match TRBD2. The CDR3 is made up of 16 amino acids. Germline V gene data show CDR1 as LGHDT and CDR2 as YNNKEL (reference sequence). With 4 bases clipped from V and 7 bases from J, the junction kept 10 bases outside the gene matches. CDR3 DNA sequence: TGTGCCAGCAGCCCTGGGCTAGCGGGGAATTACGGGGAGCTGTTTTTT. Its protein product is CASSPGLAGNYGELFF.

The chain employs TRBV6-5 and TRBJ1-1; no reliable D call. Germline V gives CDR1 MNHEY, CDR2 SVGAGI. This CDR3 is 15 amino acids long. Deletions cut 0 bases from V and 1 base from J, with 9 bases between. The CDR3 nucleotides read TGTGCCAGCAGTTACTCGAGGGAACCGAACACTGAAGCTTTCTTT. It yields the protein CASSYSREPNTEAFF.

Here the CDR3 DNA reads TGTGCCAGCAGCTTCGGACTAGCGGGAAGGGACGAGCAGTACTTC. Amino acids: CASSFGLAGRDEQYF. This chain uses TRBV5-6 with TRBJ2-7, with TRBD2 matching over 12 bases. In germline, CDR1 is SGHDT, CDR2 YYEEEE. After removal of 2 bases from V and 5 bases from J, the junction contained 5 bases not matched to a gene. There are 15 residues in the CDR3.

The chain recombines TRBV7-3 with TRBJ1-2; 9 bases fit TRBD1. The CDR3 spans 14 residues. Germline V gene data show CDR1 as SGHTA and CDR2 as FQGTGA. V lost 5 bases to trimming and J lost 8 bases; unmatched junction nucleotides: 9. The CDR3 bases are TGTGCCAGCAGCCTTACAGGGGGCTGGGAGGGCTACACCTTC. It yields the protein CASSLTGGWEGYTF.

This clone came up once. Here the CDR3 DNA reads TGTGCCAGTAGTATAGGGCGGAACAATGAGCAGTTCTTC. This encodes CASSIGRNNEQFF. V and J are TRBV19 and TRBJ2-1, with D hard to call. This CDR3 contains 13 residues. The germline gives CDR1 LNHDA, CDR2 SQIVND (reference sequence). Trimming shortened V by 1 base and J by 5 bases, and 6 bases separated the two germline ends.

The rearrangement links TRBV4-2 to TRBJ2-7; 12 positions match TRBD2. The CDR3 is made up of 18 amino acids. Germline V gene data show CDR1 as LGHNA and CDR2 as YNFKEQ. Losses at the gene ends were 0 bases for V and 4 bases for J; bases not matched to a gene: 10. Here the CDR3 reads CASSQDASGGAVGYEQYF. The CDR3 DNA follows: TGTGCCAGCAGCCAAGACGCTAGCGGGGGGGCGGTGGGATACGAGCAGTACTTC.

This clone was seen a single time. V usage is TRBV7-2 and J usage is TRBJ1-3; 7 bases are shared with TRBD1. This CDR3 comprises 16 residues. The ends lost 5 bases at V and 4 bases at J; junction bases unmatched: 11. CDR1 SGHTA and CDR2 FQGNSA come from the germline V gene. CDR3 bases: TGTGCCAGCAGCGCACAGGGGCCTGATTCCGGAAACACCATATATTTT. Amino acid sequence: CASSAQGPDSGNTIYF.

This rearrangement joins TRBV2 to TRBJ2-5, with D possibly TRBD1 on 5 matching bases. The V gene lost 5 bases and the J gene lost 2 bases, with 12 bases spanning the gap. Germline loops: CDR1 SNHLY, CDR2 FYNNEI. The CDR3 covers 14 residues. CDR3 DNA sequence: TGTGCCAGCAGTTGGGGCTCTGGTCAAGAGACCCAGTACTTC. Translated: CASSWGSGQETQYF.